The clone carrying this T cell receptor (beta chain) was detected ten times or more. This CDR3 region has 14 residues. CDR1 and CDR2 from the germline V gene are SQVTM and ANQGSEA. The ends were cut back, 5 bases at V and 1 base at J, with 12 bases in the middle. With 10-nucleotide random UMIs included, cDNA was synthesized by 5'RACE. TCRdb recomputed calls from the 5' RACE reads with MiXCR, one row per CDR3 protein. Of some 87,000 distinct CDR3 sequences in the sample, roughly 13% were seen once. The sample is drawn from a study of neurological immune-mediated disorders. Specified time point: longitudinal time-point 2.

Sequences were obtained from PBMCs. This chain connects TRBV29-1 to TRBJ2-1; D gene unclear. This sequence originates from a female donor with HTLV-1-associated myelopathy (HAM/TSP). The CDR3 reads CSVSHRLSYNEQFF. CDR3 sequence (DNA): TGCAGCGTTTCCCACCGTTTGTCCTACAATGAGCAGTTCTTC.